These 12 T cell receptor beta chains share one sample of origin, sequenced in a study of radiotherapy plus CTLA-4 blockade in lung cancer. Method: immunoSEQ multiplex PCR; TCRdb's copy keeps in-frame clones and lacks some. The sample contains tens of thousands of clones, approximately 85% of which appear only once. The sequencing here drew on peripheral blood, taken from a patient treated with radiotherapy plus ipilimumab. The receptor set was obtained from a human donor with non-small cell lung cancer whose response to radiotherapy plus ipilimumab could not be evaluated.

The gene calls are TRBV28 and TRBJ2-3; no firm D call. The CDR3 is 12 residues long. V lost 2 bases to trimming and J lost 5 bases, with 5 bases between them. Germline assignment: CDR1 MDHEN and CDR2 SYDVKM. CDR3 nucleotide sequence: TGTGCCAGCAGTTTACTAGAAGATACGCAGTATTTT. It encodes CASSLLEDTQYF. The full variable domain, in which reference TRBV28 and TRBJ2-3 provide the parts outside the CDR3, is DVKVTQSSRYLVKRTGEKVFLECVQDMDHENMFWYRQDPGLGLRLIYFSYDVKMKEKGDIPEGYSVSREKKERFSLILESASTNQTSMYLCASSLLEDTQYFGPGTRLTVL.

This clone was seen more than once but under ten times. The chain carries TRBV28 and TRBJ1-2; tentatively, D is TRBD1 (6 bases). The CDR3 is 12 amino acids. Germline loops: CDR1 MDHEN, CDR2 SYDVKM. Trimming stripped 3 bases from V and 5 bases from J, with 7 bases between. Written as DNA, the CDR3 is TGTGCCAGCAGTTTTCAGGGGTATGGCTACACCTTC. Amino acid sequence: CASSFQGYGYTF.

The gene calls are TRBV28 and TRBJ1-1, with D hard to call. The V and J ends lost 3 bases and 0 bases respectively, with 11 bases between them. The germline V gene has CDR1 MDHEN and CDR2 SYDVKM. The CDR3 has 15 amino acids. The CDR3 bases are TGTGCCAGCAGTTTGGCTGGCGGCTTGAACACTGAAGCTTTCTTT. It translates to CASSLAGGLNTEAFF.

The V and J genes are TRBV6-6 and TRBJ1-1; no clear D. Germline V CDR1 and CDR2: MNHNY, SVGAGI (reference sequence). The V end lost 4 bases, the J end lost 4 bases, and 13 bases lay between the germline ends. The CDR3 sequence is 14 residues long. The CDR3 reads CASSLSTVGTEAFF. In DNA, the CDR3 is TGTGCCAGCAGTTTATCTACGGTCGGCACTGAAGCTTTCTTT.

The genes are TRBV7-9 and TRBJ1-1; D possibly corresponds to TRBD1 (6 bases). The length of the CDR3 is 14 residues. V was pared by 5 bases and J by 3 bases, with 13 bases between. The germline gives CDR1 SEHNR, CDR2 FQNEAQ (reference sequence). The CDR3 sequence: CASSLWGLHTEAFF. The DNA for the CDR3 is TGTGCCAGCAGCCTCTGGGGGCTCCACACTGAAGCTTTCTTT.

This chain uses TRBV19 with TRBJ2-1; perhaps TRBD2 as D (6 bases). The CDR3 spans 18 residues. Germline assignment: CDR1 LNHDA and CDR2 SQIVND (reference sequence). V gave up 6 bases and J gave up 0 bases, with 21 bases separating them. CDR3 loop: CASSLTGTPMGSYNEQFF. The CDR3 DNA reads TGTGCCAGTAGCCTTACCGGGACTCCGATGGGCTCCTACAATGAGCAGTTCTTC.

V usage is TRBV6-1 and J usage is TRBJ1-1; D unresolved. Per the germline V gene, CDR1 is MNHNS and CDR2 is SASEGT. The V and J ends lost 3 bases and 6 bases respectively, with 23 bases between them. This CDR3 has 17 residues. The CDR3 spells CASSETPWLGSLAEAFF. CDR3 DNA: TGTGCCAGCAGTGAGACCCCCTGGTTGGGGAGTTTGGCTGAAGCTTTCTTT.

This chain links TRBV6-6 with TRBJ2-5, with D tentatively TRBD2 (5 bases). CDR1 is MNHNY, CDR2 SVGAGI, per germline (reference sequence). Deletions cut 0 bases from V and 5 bases from J, with 10 bases between. The CDR3 is 14 amino acids. CDR3 DNA: TGTGCCAGCAGTTACTCGCTAGGGAGTGAGACCCAGTACTTC. This sequence encodes CASSYSLGSETQYF.

The V gene is TRBV6-6, the J gene TRBJ2-1; the match to TRBD1 covers 7 bases. V shed 4 bases, J shed 6 bases, and the junction held 6 bases outside the gene matches. Looked up from germline, CDR1 is MNHNY and CDR2 is SVGAGI (reference sequence). The CDR3 has 14 amino acids. The DNA of the CDR3 is TGTGCCAGCAGTTTCCAGGGGGAACCCAATGAGCAGTTCTTC. This codes for CASSFQGEPNEQFF.

The chain has TRBV11-2 and TRBJ2-2; D is possibly TRBD2 (6 bases). Germline V CDR1 and CDR2: SGHAT, FQNNGV. The CDR3 is 13 residues long. Trimming cost V 3 bases and J 5 bases, with 7 bases left between them. CDR3 DNA sequence: TGTGCCAGCAGCTTGGGGACTACCGGGGAGCTGTTTTTT. Translating it yields CASSLGTTGELFF.

The rearrangement uses TRBV7-2 and TRBJ1-3, with D possibly being TRBD1 (6 bases). The germline gives CDR1 SGHTA, CDR2 FQGNSA. This CDR3 is 16 amino acids long. Trimming took off 1 base at V and 1 base at J, with 11 bases between the two ends. The CDR3 coding sequence is TGTGCCAGCAGCTTAGGGGGGACATTATCTGGAAACACCATATATTTT. Protein sequence: CASSLGGTLSGNTIYF.

DNA of the CDR3: TGTGCCAGCAGCACCATCCTCGTCGATTTGGGTCCGGGTGGCTACACCTTC. Amino acid sequence: CASSTILVDLGPGGYTF. The chain is built from TRBV21-1 and TRBJ1-2. TRBV21-1 is labeled a pseudogene. The CDR3 consists of 17 residues.